Listed below are T cell receptor beta chains from one sample, sequenced in a study of early T cells in non-severe SARS-CoV-2 infection. Using its own MiXCR run on the 5' RACE reads, TCRdb lists one record per CDR3 protein. There are fewer than 120,000 distinct CDR3 sequences in the sample; roughly 13% occur only once, and 3.5% to 4% lies in the top ten. The specimen comprised whole blood, sampled at baseline. The receptors here all came from an adult who was a healthcare worker with PCR-confirmed SARS-CoV-2 infection or an uninfected control (not recorded which). CDR3s include the opening cysteine and the closing phenylalanine or tryptophan. D genes are given only for firm matches. Expanded clones get a size class; other rows say once, few or many, or leave the size out.

D gene: -
J gene: TRBJ1-1
V gene: TRBV7-3
clone size: many
CDR3 protein: CASSSSPGLNTEAFF
CDR3 DNA: TGTGCCAGCAGCTCTTCTCCGGGCTTGAACACTGAAGCTTTCTTT

D gene: TRBD1
J gene: TRBJ2-3
V gene: TRBV10-3
clone size: -
CDR3 protein: CAISRQGSDTQYF
CDR3 DNA: TGTGCCATCAGTAGACAGGGCTCAGATACGCAGTATTTT

D gene: -
J gene: TRBJ1-1
V gene: TRBV9
clone size: -
CDR3 protein: CASSPLRGGDTEAFF
CDR3 DNA: TGTGCCAGCAGCCCCTTAAGGGGAGGGGACACTGAAGCTTTCTTT

D gene: -
J gene: TRBJ1-4
V gene: TRBV6-1
clone size: -
CDR3 protein: CASSAGTPYEKLFF
CDR3 DNA: TGTGCCAGCAGTGCGGGGACACCCTATGAAAAACTGTTTTTT

D gene: TRBD1
J gene: TRBJ2-1
V gene: TRBV9
clone size: many
CDR3 protein: CASSVGPWDSHYNEQFF
CDR3 DNA: TGTGCCAGCAGCGTAGGGCCGTGGGACAGCCACTACAATGAGCAGTTCTTC

D gene: -
J gene: TRBJ1-6
V gene: TRBV6-5
clone size: many
CDR3 protein: CASSYSGSLSPLHF
CDR3 DNA: TGTGCCAGCAGTTACTCAGGCAGCCTTTCACCCCTCCACTTT

D gene: -
J gene: TRBJ1-2
V gene: TRBV20-1
clone size: -
CDR3 protein: CSADGTTNYGYTF
CDR3 DNA: TGCAGTGCAGACGGAACGACTAACTATGGCTACACCTTC

D gene: TRBD1
J gene: TRBJ2-1
V gene: TRBV5-4
clone size: many
CDR3 protein: CASTQQGAGEQFF
CDR3 DNA: TGTGCCAGCACCCAACAGGGGGCTGGGGAGCAGTTCTTC

D gene: -
J gene: TRBJ2-1
V gene: TRBV5-1
clone size: few
CDR3 protein: CASSPGTSRANEQFF
CDR3 DNA: TGCGCCAGCAGCCCAGGGACCTCCAGGGCCAATGAGCAGTTCTTC

D gene: -
J gene: TRBJ2-5
V gene: TRBV6-2/TRBV6-3
clone size: -
CDR3 protein: CASRSGMAETQYF
CDR3 DNA: TGTGCCAGCAGGTCGGGGATGGCAGAGACCCAGTACTTC

D gene: -
J gene: TRBJ2-4
V gene: TRBV29-1
clone size: -
CDR3 protein: CSVEQPNKNIQYF
CDR3 DNA: TGCAGCGTTGAGCAGCCCAACAAAAACATTCAGTACTTC

D gene: -
J gene: TRBJ2-3
V gene: TRBV10-3
clone size: many
CDR3 protein: CAISPDPGGTDTQYF
CDR3 DNA: TGTGCCATCAGCCCCGACCCCGGCGGCACAGATACGCAGTATTTT

D gene: -
J gene: TRBJ1-1
V gene: TRBV7-3
clone size: few
CDR3 protein: CASSYNRVTEAFF
CDR3 DNA: TGTGCCAGCAGCTACAACAGGGTCACTGAAGCTTTCTTT

D gene: -
J gene: TRBJ2-3
V gene: TRBV5-1
clone size: -
CDR3 protein: CASSLVPSTDTQYF
CDR3 DNA: TGCGCCAGCAGCCTGGTTCCCTCCACAGATACGCAGTATTTT

D gene: -
J gene: TRBJ2-3
V gene: TRBV4-2
clone size: few
CDR3 protein: CASSQGGTGGSTDTQYF
CDR3 DNA: TGTGCCAGCAGCCAAGGCGGGACCGGGGGAAGCACAGATACGCAGTATTTT